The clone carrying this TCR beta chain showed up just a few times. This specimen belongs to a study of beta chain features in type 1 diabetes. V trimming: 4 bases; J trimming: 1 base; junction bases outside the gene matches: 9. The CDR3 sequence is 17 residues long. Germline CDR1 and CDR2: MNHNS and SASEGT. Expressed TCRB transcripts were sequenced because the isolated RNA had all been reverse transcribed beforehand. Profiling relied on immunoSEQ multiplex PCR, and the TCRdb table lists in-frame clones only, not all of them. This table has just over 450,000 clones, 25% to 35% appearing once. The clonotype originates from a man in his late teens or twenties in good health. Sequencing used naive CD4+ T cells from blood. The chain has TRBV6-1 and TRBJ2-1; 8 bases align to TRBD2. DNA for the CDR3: TGTGCCAGCAGTGGTCGGTGGAGCGGGAGTTCCTACAATGAGCAGTTCTTC. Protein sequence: CASSGRWSGSSYNEQFF.